The 19 T cell receptor beta chains in this list originate from one sample, sequenced in a study of shared clonotypes between healthy human individuals. Clones were read by immunoSEQ multiplex PCR, and TCRdb kept only the in-frame ones, dropping some. The sample shows some 2,500,000 clones, roughly 90% of them seen only once. The sample comprised naive CD4+ T cells from PBMCs. Documented subset: CD45RA+ positively selected. These receptors all come from a man aged 18 to 30 in good health. Some clones in this sample may be carry-over from other donors' samples.

The rearrangement joins TRBV6-4 to TRBJ2-1; TRBD2 might be the D (5 bases). The CDR3 sequence is 17 residues long. V lost 3 bases and J lost 0, with 15 bases in between. CDR1 MRHNA and CDR2 SNTAGT come from the germline V gene. Written as DNA, the CDR3 is TGTGCCAGCAGTGAAACAAGACGGGGAAGCTCCTACAATGAGCAGTTCTTC. Its protein product is CASSETRRGSSYNEQFF.

The V gene is TRBV7-8, the J gene TRBJ2-7, with D uncertain. V was trimmed by 3 bases and J by 5 bases, leaving 8 bases between them. CDR1 and CDR2 from the germline V gene are SGHVS and FQNEAQ. The CDR3 covers 12 residues. In DNA form, the CDR3 reads TGTGCCAGCAGCTTCATCCGGGACGAGCAGTACTTC. It is translated as CASSFIRDEQYF.

The chain employs TRBV5-1 and TRBJ2-5; maybe TRBD2 (6 bases). The V end lost 0 bases, the J end lost 5 bases, and 17 bases lay between the germline ends. Germline assignment: CDR1 SGHRS and CDR2 YFSETQ. The CDR3 spans 16 residues. The CDR3 reads CASSLAGTLGGETQYF. As DNA, the CDR3 is TGCGCCAGCAGCTTGGCCGGGACTCTAGGAGGGGAGACCCAGTACTTC.

Of note for this clone: This CDR3 is also generated by other DNA sequences in the sample. This sequence joins TRBV5-1 and TRBJ2-1, with TRBD2 matching over 7 bases. This CDR3 has 15 residues. Germline V gives CDR1 SGHRS, CDR2 YFSETQ. The J segment lost 0 bases and the V segment lost 1 base, leaving 1 base of the junction unmatched. As DNA, the CDR3 is TGCGCCAGCAGCTTGAGCGGGAACTCCTACAATGAGCAGTTCTTC. This translates into CASSLSGNSYNEQFF.

The chain couples TRBV19 to TRBJ2-5, with 11 positions matching TRBD2. Germline assignment: CDR1 LNHDA and CDR2 SQIVND (reference sequence). J gave up 8 bases and V 3 bases, and 14 bases lay outside the gene matches. The CDR3 has 17 amino acids. The CDR3 spells CASSIGLAGDGGVTQYF. The CDR3 bases are TGTGCCAGTAGTATTGGACTAGCGGGTGACGGAGGTGTTACCCAGTACTTC.

The CDR3 DNA reads TGTGCCAGCAGTAATTTCGGACAGGGCTATGGCTACACCTTC. The encoded protein is CASSNFGQGYGYTF. This chain connects TRBV6-6 to TRBJ1-2; 8 positions match TRBD1. CDR3 length equals 14 residues. Germline CDR1 MNHNY, CDR2 SVGAGI (reference sequence). The V gene end was trimmed by 5 bases and the J gene end by 4 bases; junction bases not matched to a gene: 6.

The chain couples TRBV6-6 to TRBJ2-2; D is possibly TRBD1 (5 bases). The V gene's germline CDR1 is MNHNY and CDR2 SVGAGI (reference sequence). CDR3 size: 14 residues. V was cut by 6 bases and J by 4 bases, with 12 bases left in between. This CDR3 is CASRPGWGTGELFF. Here the CDR3 DNA reads TGTGCCAGCAGACCAGGGTGGGGCACCGGGGAGCTGTTTTTT.

As concerns this clone: The same CDR3 can be traced to other DNA sequences in this sample. In DNA, the CDR3 is TGTGCCAGCAGCTTAGGACTAGCGGAAAGCACAGATACGCAGTATTTT. Its protein product is CASSLGLAESTDTQYF. V is TRBV7-9 and J is TRBJ2-3; 9 positions agree with TRBD2. In germline, CDR1 is SEHNR, CDR2 FQNEAQ (reference sequence). CDR3 length equals 16 residues. Unmatched junction bases numbered 2, after V lost 1 base and J lost 0 bases.

The gene calls are TRBV18 and TRBJ2-1; TRBD2 agrees at 15 bases. Trimming removed 0 bases from V and 3 bases from J; junction bases left unmatched: 3. CDR1 KGHSH and CDR2 LQKENI come from the germline V gene. CDR3 length: 18 amino acids. CDR3 sequence: CASSPPGLAGGGYNEQFF. DNA for the CDR3: TGTGCCAGCTCACCACCGGGACTAGCGGGAGGAGGCTACAATGAGCAGTTCTTC.

This chain connects TRBV7-9 to TRBJ1-5; D possibly corresponds to TRBD1 (5 bases). The CDR3 is 15 residues long. Germline V gene data show CDR1 as SEHNR and CDR2 as FQNEAQ (reference sequence). The germline V and J ends were trimmed by 4 bases and 2 bases, with 12 bases remaining between them. The CDR3 sequence: CASSSYGGGNQPQHF. The DNA for the CDR3 is TGTGCCAGCAGCTCCTATGGGGGGGGCAATCAGCCCCAGCATTTT. The full variable domain, in which reference TRBV7-9 and TRBJ1-5 provide the parts outside the CDR3, is DTGVSQNPRHKITKRGQNVTFRCDPISEHNRLYWYRQTLGQGPEFLTYFQNEAQLEKSRLLSDRFSAERPKGSFSTLEIQRTEQGDSAMYLCASSSYGGGNQPQHFGDGTRLSIL.

The chain has TRBV28 and TRBJ1-4; a weak D match, TRBD1 (6 bases). Trimming stripped 5 bases from V and 1 base from J, with 11 bases between. Germline loops: CDR1 MDHEN, CDR2 SYDVKM. The CDR3 totals 15 residues. The CDR3 spells CASSPLQGTNEKLFF. CDR3 nucleotides: TGTGCCAGCAGTCCGTTACAGGGAACTAATGAAAAACTGTTTTTT. Complete variable domain (other parts from reference TRBV28 and TRBJ1-4): DVKVTQSSRYLVKRTGEKVFLECVQDMDHENMFWYRQDPGLGLRLIYFSYDVKMKEKGDIPEGYSVSREKKERFSLILESASTNQTSMYLCASSPLQGTNEKLFFGSGTQLSVL.

This chain links TRBV4-3 with TRBJ1-2, with D tentatively TRBD1 (5 bases). Per germline, CDR1 LGHNA and CDR2 YSLEER. This CDR3 contains 12 residues. Trimming left V 4 bases short and J 10 bases short, with 13 bases between. The CDR3: CASSLMGTDYTF. The CDR3 DNA reads as TGCGCCAGCAGCCTGATGGGGACGGACTACACCTTC.

The rearrangement joins TRBV4-2 to TRBJ2-7; TRBD2 aligns across 13 bases. V lost 5 bases to trimming and J lost 5 bases; unmatched junction nucleotides: 12. Germline loops: CDR1 LGHNA, CDR2 YNFKEQ. This CDR3 comprises 17 residues. The CDR3: CASSTTTRTSGSDEQYF. For the CDR3, the DNA is TGTGCCAGCAGCACAACCACCCGGACTAGCGGGAGTGACGAGCAGTACTTC.

Remarks on this clone: The germline gene is not matched at one end of the junction; a read error may be the cause. The chain is built from TRBV18 and TRBJ2-3; D might be TRBD1 or TRBD2, each matching 5 bases. Germline V CDR1 and CDR2: KGHSH, LQKENI. The CDR3 contains 20 residues. The CDR3 DNA follows: TGTGCCAGCTCACCAAGTATGATGCCCCCTCGGGACGAGGGCACGGATACGCAGTATTTT. Translating it yields CASSPSMMPPRDEGTDTQYF.

CDR3 DNA sequence: TGTGCCAGCAGCCTGACAGGGGGGGTCTCTGGAAACACCATATATTTT. Translated, it gives CASSLTGGVSGNTIYF. The chain links TRBV5-5 to TRBJ1-3; 9 bases match TRBD1. The V gene end was trimmed by 4 bases and the J gene end by 0 bases; junction bases not matched to a gene: 5. From germline, CDR1 is SGHKS and CDR2 YYEKEE (reference sequence). The CDR3 covers 16 residues. Full variable domain (rest looked up from reference TRBV5-5 and TRBJ1-3): DAGVTQSPTHLIKTRGQQVTLRCSPISGHKSVSWYQQVLGQGPQFIFQYYEKEERGRGNFPDRFSARQFPNYSSELNVNALLLGDSALYLCASSLTGGVSGNTIYFGEGSWLTVV.

The chain links TRBV19 to TRBJ1-2; D ambiguous. Germline V gene data show CDR1 as LNHDA and CDR2 as SQIVND (reference sequence). Trimming took off 0 bases at V and 8 bases at J, with 16 bases between the two ends. This CDR3 is 15 amino acids long. The CDR3 loop reads CASSIDGRVSRGYTF. CDR3 bases: TGTGCCAGTAGTATAGATGGCCGAGTCAGTCGGGGCTACACCTTC.

This chain connects TRBV11-1 to TRBJ2-1; D perhaps matches TRBD1 (5 bases). The ends were cut back, 4 bases at V and 4 bases at J, with 14 bases in the middle. Per the germline V gene, CDR1 is SGHAT and CDR2 is FQDESV (reference sequence). The CDR3 contains 15 residues. CDR3 nucleotides: TGTGCCAGCAGCTCATCCGCGACAGCTTACAATGAGCAGTTCTTC. Its translation is CASSSSATAYNEQFF.

The chain carries TRBV5-4 and TRBJ1-1; 7 bases are a match to TRBD1. Germline CDR1 is SGHNT and CDR2 is YYREEE (reference sequence). V was pared by 3 bases and J by 1 base, with 6 bases of the junction left unmatched. The CDR3 is made up of 15 amino acids. CDR3 residues: CASSYPGTANTEAFF. The DNA for the CDR3 is TGTGCCAGCAGCTATCCCGGGACAGCGAACACTGAAGCTTTCTTT.

The CDR3 coding sequence is TGCAGCGTTGAGGTCGGGGGAGGGCGCAATCAGCCCCAGCATTTT. This gives the protein CSVEVGGGRNQPQHF. The chain combines TRBV29-1 with TRBJ1-5; perhaps TRBD1 as D (5 bases). The germline V gene encodes CDR1 SQVTM and CDR2 ANQGSEA. The CDR3 spans 15 residues. The germline V and J ends were trimmed by 3 bases and 2 bases, with 14 bases remaining between them. The full variable domain, in which reference TRBV29-1 and TRBJ1-5 provide the parts outside the CDR3, is SAVISQKPSRDICQRGTSLTIQCQVDSQVTMMFWYRQQPGQSLTLIATANQGSEATYESGFVIDKFPISRPNLTFSTLTVSNMSPEDSSIYLCSVEVGGGRNQPQHFGDGTRLSIL.